Listed below are T cell receptor beta chains from one sample, sequenced in a study of T cell responses to AZD1222 COVID-19 vaccine. Using immunoSEQ multiplex PCR, the repertoire was profiled, and TCRdb retains in-frame clones only, with some absent. The sample records about 120,000 clones, 80% to 95% being singletons. Sequenced material: peripheral blood, taken 28 days after the second dose of the MenACWY control vaccine. Receptor source: an adult who received the MenACWY meningococcal vaccine as a control. Each CDR3 is given with its conserved first and last residue. A D gene is named only where the DNA matches it firmly. Clone size is shown for a subset of rows, as once, few, many or a class of expanded clone.

>TRBJ1-2|TRBV6-6|TRBD1|-
CASSRGQADGYTF
TGTGCCAGCAGCCGGGGACAGGCGGATGGCTACACCTTC
>TRBJ1-2|TRBV6-1|-|-
CASSDRFIGYGYTF
TGTGCCAGCAGTGATCGGTTTATCGGCTATGGCTACACCTTC
>TRBJ2-6|TRBV6-1|TRBD1|-
CASSEVGDRGSGANVLTF
TGTGCCAGCAGTGAAGTTGGGGACAGGGGATCTGGGGCCAACGTCCTGACTTTC
>TRBJ2-3|TRBV28|TRBD2|-
CASSSHAPAGGPSFTDTQYF
TGTGCCAGCAGTTCACACGCCCCAGCGGGAGGGCCCTCCTTCACAGATACGCAGTATTTT
>TRBJ1-4|TRBV4-1|-|-
CASSQEAGTEKLFF
TGCGCCAGCAGCCAAGAAGCTGGGACAGAAAAACTGTTTTTT
>TRBJ1-2|TRBV29-1|-|-
CSVATLAGDYGYTF
TGCAGCGTTGCGACCTTGGCAGGGGACTATGGCTACACCTTC
>TRBJ2-2|TRBV6-4|TRBD1|-
CASSDPGQGRTGELFF
TGTGCCAGCAGTGACCCGGGACAGGGACGCACCGGGGAGCTGTTTTTT
>TRBJ1-1|TRBV5-1|-|-
CASSLRTGQPGGTEAFF
TGCGCCAGCAGCCTCCGGACGGGACAACCCGGAGGGACTGAAGCTTTCTTT
>TRBJ2-4|TRBV7-2|-|-
CASNGGAGNIQYF
TGTGCCAGCAACGGGGGTGCGGGAAACATTCAGTACTTC
>TRBJ2-1|TRBV3-1/TRBV3-2|-|-
CASSQSVVHGDEQFF
TGTGCCAGCAGCCAAAGCGTGGTTCACGGCGATGAGCAGTTCTTC
>TRBJ2-2|TRBV18|-|-
CASSYLGRENTGELFF
TGTGCCAGCTCATACCTCGGGCGGGAGAACACCGGGGAGCTGTTTTTT
>TRBJ2-2|TRBV20-1|-|once
CSASRQGDTGELFF
TGCAGTGCTAGTCGGCAGGGTGACACCGGGGAGCTGTTTTTT
>TRBJ2-7|TRBV7-9|-|-
CASSLADPYEQYF
TGTGCCAGCAGCTTAGCAGACCCCTACGAGCAGTACTTC
>TRBJ2-5|TRBV5-1|TRBD1|-
CASSLQGKGETQYF
TGCGCCAGCAGCTTACAGGGGAAGGGAGAGACCCAGTACTTC
>TRBJ1-4|TRBV18|-|once
CASSPPWGINEKLFF
TGTGCCAGCTCACCACCTTGGGGGATAAATGAAAAACTGTTTTTT
>TRBJ1-1|TRBV11-3|-|-
CASSSGGLEAFF
TGTGCCAGCAGCTCCGGGGGTTTGGAAGCTTTCTTT
>TRBJ1-5|TRBV6-2/TRBV6-3|TRBD1|-
CASSDTGGLNQPQHF
TGTGCCAGCAGTGACACAGGGGGCCTCAATCAGCCCCAGCATTTT
>TRBJ1-1|TRBV30|TRBD1|-
CAWGVQGIRAFF
TGTGCCTGGGGTGTACAGGGGATACGAGCTTTCTTT
>TRBJ1-5|TRBV28|-|-
CASSPSGALGDQPQHF
TGTGCCAGCAGCCCGAGCGGGGCTCTAGGGGATCAGCCCCAGCATTTT
>TRBJ1-3|TRBV11-2|-|-
CASSHYFTPGSSGNTIYF
TGTGCCAGCAGTCATTATTTTACTCCGGGGAGCTCTGGAAACACCATATATTTT
>TRBJ1-4|TRBV6-5|-|-
CASSQGRGYEKLFF
TGTGCCAGCAGTCAGGGGAGGGGATACGAAAAACTGTTTTTT
>TRBJ1-2|TRBV3-1/TRBV3-2|TRBD1|-
CASSQSTTGGHYGYTF
TGTGCCAGCAGCCAATCCACGACAGGGGGCCACTATGGCTACACCTTT
>TRBJ2-3|TRBV5-8|-|-
CASTPRLGSLTDTQYF
TGTGCCAGCACACCAAGACTAGGCTCCCTGACAGATACGCAGTATTTT
>TRBJ2-2|TRBV7-9|-|-
CASSLLDKNTGELFF
TGTGCCAGCAGCTTATTGGACAAGAACACCGGGGAGCTGTTTTTT
>TRBJ1-6|TRBV7-2|-|-
CASSFGSLGSYNSPLHF
TGTGCCAGCAGCTTCGGGTCGTTGGGGAGCTATAATTCACCCCTCCACTTT
>TRBJ1-2|TRBV3-1/TRBV3-2|-|once
CASSELGRVNYGYTF
TGTGCCAGCAGCGAACTCGGACGGGTTAACTATGGCTACACCTTC
>TRBJ2-1|TRBV9|-|-
CASSLSRRADEQFF
TGTGCCAGCAGCCTTAGCAGGAGGGCCGATGAGCAGTTCTTC
>TRBJ1-5|TRBV6-5|TRBD1|-
CASRADRGLGQPQHF
TGTGCCAGCAGAGCCGACAGGGGGCTAGGTCAGCCCCAGCATTTT
>TRBJ1-2|TRBV27|TRBD1|-
CASSSFPGDSGHYGYTF
TGTGCCAGCAGTTCCTTTCCGGGGGACAGCGGGCACTATGGCTACACCTTC
>TRBJ1-4|TRBV10-3|TRBD1|-
CAISDPPGQGNEKLFF
TGTGCCATCAGTGATCCTCCGGGACAGGGGAATGAAAAACTGTTTTTT
>TRBJ1-2|TRBV27|-|once
CASGAGISYGYTF
TGTGCCAGCGGGGCAGGGATTAGCTATGGCTACACCTTC
>TRBJ2-1|TRBV21-1|-|-
CASSTRDRTSEQFF
TGTGCCAGCAGCACCCGGGACAGGACCTCGGAGCAGTTCTTC
>TRBJ2-5|TRBV7-7|TRBD1|-
CASSLSGTGKETQYF
TGTGCCAGCAGCTTGTCCGGGACAGGGAAAGAGACCCAGTACTTC